This entry describes one T cell receptor (beta chain). The antigen is unknown. This sample was taken from a study of cytomegalovirus exposure and HLA in healthy donors. The study ran its PCR with 60 Vbeta and 13 Jbeta primers. TCRdb keeps only in-frame clones here, not all; method: immunoSEQ multiplex PCR. This sample has 130,000 or so clones, with about 76% found just once. Study-wide results and caveats: A list of more than 150 TCR beta chains associated with cytomegalovirus was given. Productive status was seen about 90% or about 30% of the time for most TCR beta V segments in an earlier analysis. In a later analysis, a genetic analysis reported fewer productive-TCR N-insertions in an Asian-associated ancestry cluster than the cohort average.

CDR1 is SGDLS and CDR2 is YYNGEE in the germline V gene. V was trimmed by 6 bases and J by 0 bases, leaving 13 bases between them. The CDR3 sequence is 15 residues long. The TCR originated in a man aged 35 to 55 in good health and CMV-seropositive. This chain joins TRBV9 and TRBJ2-1; no firm D call. Sequencing was done on a sample of PBMCs. CDR3 amino acids: CASNPFTGSYNEQFF. In nucleotides, the CDR3 is TGTGCCAGCAATCCCTTTACTGGCTCCTACAATGAGCAGTTCTTC.